The source of this TCR beta chain is a study of OX40 agonist ivuxolimab in advanced cancers. Trimming shortened V by 2 bases and J by 6 bases, and 8 bases separated the two germline ends. The CDR3 has 12 residues. Germline CDR1 reads SGHAT; CDR2 reads FQNNGV. Assay used: immunoSEQ multiplex PCR; TCRdb lists only in-frame clones, some missing. The sample yields tens of thousands of clones, less than 85% seen once. This TCR came from an adult with an advanced solid tumor such as melanoma, head and neck, liver or kidney cancer. The source material was CD4+ or CD8+ T cells sorted from blood, sampled in a trial of the OX40 agonist ivuxolimab. The chain joins TRBV11-2 to TRBJ2-7, with D perhaps assigned TRBD1 or TRBD2 (5 bases each). CDR3 DNA sequence: TGTGCCAGCAGCTTAATGGGGGTCGAGCAGTACTTC. Its translation is CASSLMGVEQYF.